These 29 T cell receptor beta chains originate from one sample sequenced in a study of cytomegalovirus exposure and HLA in healthy donors. Primers: 60 Vbeta forward and 13 Jbeta reverse. Measured with immunoSEQ multiplex PCR; TCRdb has only the in-frame clones, and not every one. In the table there are 150,000 to 200,000 clones, around 85% of which are singletons. The material sequenced was PBMCs. These receptors originate from a male donor in good health and CMV-seronegative.

This clone was counted only a few times. The rearrangement links TRBV6-5 to TRBJ2-7; 8 nucleotides agree with TRBD2. Looked up from germline, CDR1 is MNHEY and CDR2 is SVGAGI. This CDR3 comprises 13 residues. DNA for the CDR3: TGTGCTAGTACGCGGGGGGATCTCTACGAGCAGTACTTC. Its protein product is CASTRGDLYEQYF.

The V gene is TRBV13, the J gene TRBJ1-6, with D perhaps TRBD1 (5 bases). V was trimmed by 1 base and J by 4 bases, leaving 5 bases between them. The V gene's germline CDR1 is PRHDT and CDR2 FYEKMQ (reference sequence). CDR3 size: 14 residues. The CDR3 sequence is CASSLAGYNSPLHF. DNA for the CDR3: TGTGCCAGCAGCTTAGCAGGGTATAATTCACCCCTCCACTTT.

This sequence joins TRBV19 and TRBJ2-7; 7 nucleotides align to TRBD2. Trimming cost V 7 bases and J 3 bases; bases outside gene matches: 15. Germline V lookup: CDR1 LNHDA, CDR2 SQIVND (reference sequence). This CDR3 comprises 16 residues. The CDR3 coding sequence is TGTGCCAGTACTCCGGCCCACTCTAGCGGTTACTACGAGCAGTACTTC. Amino acids: CASTPAHSSGYYEQYF.

Turning to this clone: The identical CDR3 is also encoded by other nucleotide sequences in the sample. V gene TRBV5-1 combines with J gene TRBJ2-1; 7 nucleotides match TRBD1. Trimming took 0 bases from V and 2 from J; bases not matched to a gene: 2. Germline values: CDR1 SGHRS, CDR2 YFSETQ. The CDR3 contains 15 residues. The chain's CDR3 is CASSLEGAPYNEQFF. The DNA of the CDR3 is TGCGCCAGCAGCTTGGAGGGGGCCCCCTACAATGAGCAGTTCTTC.

The chain has TRBV9 and TRBJ1-4; D gene uncertain. CDR3 length equals 13 residues. CDR1 and CDR2 from the germline V gene are SGDLS and YYNGEE. V lost 2 bases and J lost 8, with 10 bases in between. CDR3 region: CASSVGAEEKLFF. DNA of the CDR3: TGTGCCAGCAGCGTCGGAGCGGAAGAAAAACTGTTTTTT.

The chain joins TRBV5-4 to TRBJ2-3, with 9 nucleotides matching TRBD2. V was pared by 4 bases and J by 1 base, with 4 bases of the junction left unmatched. The germline V gene has CDR1 SGHNT and CDR2 YYREEE (reference sequence). There are 15 residues in the CDR3. The CDR3 sequence: CASSPSGGRTDTQYF. The CDR3 bases are TGTGCCAGCAGCCCGAGCGGGGGGCGCACAGATACGCAGTATTTT.

The chain has TRBV6-1 and TRBJ1-2, with no clear D. The CDR3 contains 13 residues. Between the trimmed V and J ends, which lost 6 bases and 2 bases, there was a span of 10 bases. Germline-derived CDR1 and CDR2 are MNHNS and SASEGT. CDR3 sequence (DNA): TGTGCCAGCAGCCAACAGACAAACTATGGCTACACCTTC. This encodes CASSQQTNYGYTF.

This chain connects TRBV5-4 to TRBJ1-1; 7 nucleotides agree with TRBD1. V gave up 3 bases and J gave up 1 base; unmatched junction bases: 3. Germline loops: CDR1 SGHNT, CDR2 YYREEE (reference sequence). The CDR3 has 14 residues. The CDR3 coding sequence is TGTGCCAGCAGCTACCGGGACAGGAACACTGAAGCTTTCTTT. The encoded protein is CASSYRDRNTEAFF.

This rearrangement joins TRBV30 to TRBJ1-5, with D unresolved. V was shortened by 2 bases and J by 1 base, with 3 bases between the two germline ends. This CDR3 is 12 amino acids long. Germline loops: CDR1 GTSNPN, CDR2 SVGIG (reference sequence). This chain's CDR3 is CAWSQSNQPQHF. CDR3 bases: TGTGCCTGGAGTCAGAGCAATCAGCCCCAGCATTTT.

This chain uses TRBV6-5 with TRBJ2-7; TRBD1 is a possible D gene (6 bases). V gave up 6 bases and J gave up 1 base, with 13 bases separating them. CDR3 length: 14 amino acids. The germline V gene has CDR1 MNHEY and CDR2 SVGAGI. DNA for the CDR3: TGTGCCAGCAGAAAAGGGGGTGCATCCTACGAGCAGTACTTC. Residues: CASRKGGASYEQYF.

This chain connects TRBV5-6 to TRBJ2-1, with D possibly being TRBD1 (6 bases). CDR1 and CDR2 (germline): SGHDT, YYEEEE. This CDR3 comprises 17 residues. Trimming shortened V by 0 bases and J by 0 bases, and 13 bases separated the two germline ends. CDR3 bases: TGTGCCAGCAGCTTGGGCTGGCGGACAGTCTCCTACAATGAGCAGTTCTTC. It translates to CASSLGWRTVSYNEQFF.

J is TRBJ2-2 and V is TRBV2, with no clear D. The length of the CDR3 is 14 residues. Germline-derived CDR1 and CDR2 are SNHLY and FYNNEI. The V end lost 5 bases, the J end lost 4 bases, and 11 bases lay between the germline ends. The CDR3 loop is CASSWALTTGELFF. The CDR3 region has the DNA TGTGCCAGCAGTTGGGCGTTAACCACCGGGGAGCTGTTTTTT.

This clone was counted between two and nine times. The gene calls are TRBV11-2 and TRBJ2-5; D is unclear. The CDR3 loop spans 14 amino acids. In germline, CDR1 is SGHAT, CDR2 FQNNGV. V lost 3 bases and J lost 5, with 13 bases in between. In nucleotides, the CDR3 is TGTGCCAGCAGCTTGGGTTCTCCTAGGGAGACCCAGTACTTC. Its protein is CASSLGSPRETQYF.

V gene TRBV4-3 combines with J gene TRBJ2-5, with TRBD1 matching over 8 bases. The J call may not be correct, given that the DNA end is closer to TRBJ2-7. From germline, CDR1 is LGHNA and CDR2 YSLEER. The CDR3 totals 13 residues. The CDR3 DNA follows: TGCGCCAGCAGCCACCAGACAGGGGACGAGCAGTACTTC. As protein: CASSHQTGDEQYF.

This clone occurred a few times. The chain uses TRBV5-1 and TRBJ2-5; a weak D match, TRBD1 (5 bases). The CDR3 totals 15 residues. V lost 3 bases, J lost 5 bases, and 17 bases lay in between. Germline loops: CDR1 SGHRS, CDR2 YFSETQ. CDR3 nucleotides: TGCGCCAGCAGCTGGGGCCTCACTAAGGGGGAGACCCAGTACTTC. It specifies CASSWGLTKGETQYF.

CDR3 sequence (DNA): TGTGCCTGGGTGGTAGGGGCTAGCTCCTACAATGAGCAGTTCTTC. Protein: CAWVVGASSYNEQFF. The chain uses TRBV30 and TRBJ2-1; D perhaps matches TRBD1 (5 bases). This CDR3 is built from 15 residues. CDR1 is GTSNPN, CDR2 SVGIG, per germline (reference sequence). The V end lost 5 bases, the J end lost 0 bases, and 14 bases lay between the germline ends.

The chain carries TRBV10-3 and TRBJ1-2, with D perhaps TRBD1 (6 bases). This CDR3 contains 14 residues. CDR1 ENHRY and CDR2 SYGVKD come from the germline V gene. V gave up 4 bases and J gave up 8 bases, with 17 bases separating them. In DNA form, the CDR3 reads TGTGCCATCAGTGGACAGGACAACCCCTTGGGCTACACCTTC. Translation gives CAISGQDNPLGYTF.

The chain carries TRBV5-6 and TRBJ2-5, with 8 bases that match TRBD2. J gave up 1 base and V 2 bases, and 10 bases lay outside the gene matches. The germline CDR1 and CDR2 sequences are SGHDT and YYEEEE. The CDR3 is 17 residues long. CDR3 coding DNA: TGTGCCAGCAGCTTACGGCTAGCGGGCAATACCCAAGAGACCCAGTACTTC. Amino acids: CASSLRLAGNTQETQYF.

The rearrangement uses TRBV11-2 and TRBJ2-2; D is uncertain. V gave up 5 bases and J gave up 5 bases, with 12 bases separating them. Germline assignment: CDR1 SGHAT and CDR2 FQNNGV. The CDR3 totals 14 residues. CDR3 DNA: TGTGCCAGCAGCCAAGGTAGCCGGACCGGGGAGCTGTTTTTT. It yields the protein CASSQGSRTGELFF. Full variable domain (remainder filled in from reference TRBV11-2 and TRBJ2-2): EAGVAQSPRYKIIEKRQSVAFWCNPISGHATLYWYQQILGQGPKLLIQFQNNGVVDDSQLPKDRFSAERLKGVDSTLKIQPAKLEDSAVYLCASSQGSRTGELFFGEGSRLTVL.

This rearrangement joins TRBV18 to TRBJ1-4; D is ambiguous. Trimming took off 1 base at V and 4 bases at J, with 16 bases between the two ends. The CDR3 is made up of 17 amino acids. Per germline, CDR1 KGHSH and CDR2 LQKENI. Here the CDR3 DNA reads TGTGCCAGCTCACCACTCTCCGGGTCGCCCCTTAATGAAAAACTGTTTTTT. Protein product: CASSPLSGSPLNEKLFF.

V is TRBV9 and J is TRBJ2-5; the match to TRBD1 covers 10 bases. V was clipped by 0 bases and J by 5 bases; unmatched bases: 4. This CDR3 has 15 residues. Looked up from germline, CDR1 is SGDLS and CDR2 is YYNGEE. The CDR3 loop reads CASSVGQGAWETQYF. In DNA form, the CDR3 reads TGTGCCAGCAGCGTAGGACAGGGGGCGTGGGAGACCCAGTACTTC.

This chain uses TRBV30 with TRBJ1-1, with D possibly being TRBD1 (6 bases). V gave up 2 bases and J gave up 4 bases, with 11 bases separating them. Germline values: CDR1 GTSNPN, CDR2 SVGIG (reference sequence). The CDR3 has 13 amino acids. The chain's CDR3 is CAWSRGYGTEAFF. The CDR3 DNA follows: TGTGCCTGGAGTAGGGGGTACGGCACTGAAGCTTTCTTT.

This chain joins TRBV5-1 and TRBJ1-1; 9 bases match TRBD1. CDR3 length equals 16 residues. Germline trimming cut 3 bases from V and 1 base from J; bases unmatched to any gene: 7. The V gene's germline CDR1 is SGHRS and CDR2 YFSETQ. CDR3 DNA sequence: TGCGCCAGCAGCTCAACTACAGGGGGCCGGAACACTGAAGCTTTCTTT. Translated, it gives CASSSTTGGRNTEAFF.

The chain combines TRBV28 with TRBJ2-5, with unresolved D. The CDR3 covers 13 residues. Germline values: CDR1 MDHEN, CDR2 SYDVKM. V was cut by 2 bases and J by 2 bases, with 6 bases left in between. CDR3 nucleotides: TGTGCCAGCAGTTTACAGTCGCAAGAGACCCAGTACTTC. This codes for CASSLQSQETQYF.

The rearrangement uses TRBV11-2 and TRBJ2-4; D is possibly TRBD1 (8 bases). The CDR3 has 17 residues. V was clipped by 4 bases and J by 1 base, with 17 bases between them. CDR1 is SGHAT and CDR2 is FQNNGV in the germline V gene. CDR3 sequence reads: CASSSTGGALAKNIQYF. DNA for the CDR3: TGTGCCAGCAGCTCTACAGGGGGGGCCTTGGCCAAAAACATTCAGTACTTC.

The chain carries TRBV30 and TRBJ2-7, with D possibly matching TRBD1 (6 bases). Between the trimmed V and J ends, which lost 3 bases and 4 bases, there was a span of 13 bases. This CDR3 has 13 amino acids. Germline V CDR1 and CDR2: GTSNPN, SVGIG (reference sequence). The CDR3 region is CAWSGKGVYEQYF. Here the CDR3 DNA reads TGTGCCTGGAGCGGGAAGGGGGTTTACGAGCAGTACTTC. The full variable domain, rest sourced from reference TRBV30 and TRBJ2-7, is SQTIHQWPATLVQPVGSPLSLECTVEGTSNPNLYWYRQAAGRGLQLLFYSVGIGQISSEVPQNLSASRPQDRQFILSSKKLLLSDSGFYLCAWSGKGVYEQYFGPGTRLTVT.

This chain joins TRBV5-8 and TRBJ2-3; a possible D gene is TRBD2 (5 bases). The CDR3 spans 15 residues. Trimming took 6 bases from V and 0 from J, leaving 14 bases between them. Germline assignment: CDR1 SGHTS and CDR2 YDEGEE. The CDR3 sequence: CASNKGETSTDTQYF. The DNA of the CDR3 is TGTGCCAGCAACAAGGGAGAGACTAGCACAGATACGCAGTATTTT.

This clone was counted a single time. J is TRBJ2-3 and V is TRBV5-4; TRBD2 aligns across 12 bases. Germline values: CDR1 SGHNT, CDR2 YYREEE (reference sequence). The trim removed 4 bases at V and 4 bases at J, leaving 13 bases unmatched. The CDR3 has 18 amino acids. In DNA, the CDR3 is TGTGCCAGCAGCCTTCGACTAGCGGGGGTACCTGCCGCAGATACGCAGTATTTT. It yields the protein CASSLRLAGVPAADTQYF.

A single count supports this clone. The chain carries TRBV5-8 and TRBJ1-5; perhaps TRBD1 as D (5 bases). This CDR3 region has 12 residues. V lost 1 base and J 9 bases, leaving 8 bases between the germline ends. Germline CDR1 SGHTS, CDR2 YDEGEE. DNA of the CDR3: TGTGCCAGCAGCTTGTTGGGGCGGCCCCAGCATTTT. Its translation: CASSLLGRPQHF.